This is a list of T cell receptor beta chains from one sample in a study of spatial heterogeneity in lung cancer. TCRdb used MiXCR to reprocess the 5' RACE reads, holding one entry per CDR3 protein. The sample lists tens of thousands of distinct CDR3 sequences; 6.5% to 7.5% were seen once. Specimen: PBMCs, collected at follow-up. These receptors all stem from a female donor with early-stage non-small cell lung cancer. Both conserved end residues are part of each CDR3.

j_gene,v_gene,CDR3aa
TRBJ1-4,TRBV11-2,CASQQGSNEKLFF
TRBJ2-7,TRBV4-3,CASSQDLPGPREQYF
TRBJ2-7,TRBV27,CASSFETSYEQYF
TRBJ1-2,TRBV4-3,CASSQDFRQTQSYGYTF
TRBJ2-1,TRBV20-1,CSATERGGYNEQFF
TRBJ2-1,TRBV7-2,CASSPLAGSYNEQFF
TRBJ1-5,TRBV7-8,CASSPTGFYQPQHF
TRBJ1-6,TRBV20-1,CSARSGVGSPLHF
TRBJ2-1,TRBV20-1,CSAPPEYYGEQFF
TRBJ1-6,TRBV7-2,CASSPARQGGSYNSPLHF
TRBJ1-5,TRBV18,CASSPTDNQPQHF
TRBJ2-2,TRBV20-1,CSARYTVANTGELFF
TRBJ2-7,TRBV6-2/TRBV6-3,CASSYVGGEQYF
TRBJ1-5,TRBV27,CASSQGIQPQHF
TRBJ2-3,TRBV15,CATRPRDRGDTQYF
TRBJ2-3,TRBV18,CASSPGTGGTTDTQYF
TRBJ2-4,TRBV20-1,CSARDTREYIQYF
TRBJ2-1,TRBV20-1,CSARATGSAGGRNEQFF
TRBJ1-3,TRBV2,CASSPGPGGNTIYF
TRBJ1-6,TRBV5-1,CASSLVQGHNSPLHF
TRBJ2-1,TRBV28,CASSKRGGGYNEQFF
TRBJ1-6,TRBV7-8,CASSSDRGRGSPLHF
TRBJ2-3,TRBV18,CASSPSGDTQYF
TRBJ2-7,TRBV5-1,CASSTGTGGLGEQYF
TRBJ2-1,TRBV7-8,CASSLSDRVGDEQFF
TRBJ1-1,TRBV3-1,CASSQETRRNTEAFF
TRBJ2-1,TRBV9,CASSVGSQAYNEQFF
TRBJ2-1,TRBV6-6,CASSTGTTDYNEQFF
TRBJ2-1,TRBV11-3,CASSLGRGEQFF
TRBJ1-1,TRBV7-8,CASSLGQGVSGEAFF
TRBJ2-7,TRBV7-2,CASSLSLSGGSYEQYF